These 24 T cell receptor beta chains originate from one sample sequenced in a study of cytomegalovirus exposure and HLA in healthy donors. The PCR had 60 Vbeta and 13 Jbeta primers. Data came from immunoSEQ multiplex PCR; TCRdb stores just in-frame clones and leaves some out. The sample carries fewer than 200,000 clones, about 88% recorded once. The sequenced sample was PBMCs. These receptor sequences come from a young man in good health and CMV-seropositive.

The J gene is TRBJ2-7, the V gene TRBV7-2, with D possibly TRBD2 on 6 matching bases. Trimming left V 5 bases short and J 2 bases short, with 16 bases between. The germline gives CDR1 SGHTA, CDR2 FQGNSA. The CDR3 totals 15 residues. This CDR3 reads CASSLRGLTTYEQYF. CDR3 DNA sequence: TGTGCCAGCAGCCTCCGTGGACTAACCACCTACGAGCAGTACTTC.

The CDR3 nucleotides read TGCGCCAGCAGCCAAGCCAGGGCCTACGAGCAGTACTTC. It translates to CASSQARAYEQYF. The chain employs TRBV4-1 and TRBJ2-7; perhaps TRBD1 as D (5 bases). CDR1 and CDR2 (germline): MGHRA, YSYEKL. The CDR3 runs to 13 residues. Trimming removed 1 base from V and 2 bases from J, with 6 bases in between.

The chain links TRBV7-2 to TRBJ2-1; TRBD1 matches at 10 bases. The germline V gene encodes CDR1 SGHTA and CDR2 FQGNSA. The length of the CDR3 is 15 residues. Trimming at V came to 5 bases and at J to 6 bases, leaving 7 bases not matched to a gene. The CDR3 region is CASSPRTGGINEQFF. CDR3 DNA sequence: TGTGCCAGCAGCCCTCGGACAGGGGGTATCAATGAGCAGTTCTTC.

This rearrangement joins TRBV18 to TRBJ1-1, with TRBD1 matching 11 bases. Germline values: CDR1 KGHSH, CDR2 LQKENI. V lost 4 bases to trimming and J lost 5 bases; unmatched junction nucleotides: 3. This CDR3 has 14 residues. The CDR3 spells CASSLGTGGTEAFF. DNA of the CDR3: TGTGCCAGCTCACTTGGGACAGGGGGAACTGAAGCTTTCTTT. The whole variable domain, filled in from reference TRBV18 and TRBJ1-1, reads NAGVMQNPRHLVRRRGQEARLRCSPMKGHSHVYWYRQLPEEGLKFMVYLQKENIIDESGMPKERFSAEFPKEGPSILRIQQVVRGDSAAYFCASSLGTGGTEAFFGQGTRLTVV.

V is TRBV7-8 and J is TRBJ2-3; 11 bases agree with TRBD2. This CDR3 is 17 amino acids long. Germline loops: CDR1 SGHVS, CDR2 FQNEAQ. V trimming: 5 bases; J trimming: 0 bases; junction bases outside the gene matches: 7. CDR3 DNA sequence: TGTGCCAGCAGCGCACCGACTAGCGGGGTTAGCACAGATACGCAGTATTTT. Protein: CASSAPTSGVSTDTQYF.

V gene TRBV6-5 combines with J gene TRBJ1-2, with TRBD1 as a possible D gene (6 bases). Trimming stripped 7 bases from V and 6 bases from J, with 15 bases between. This CDR3 has 13 amino acids. In germline, CDR1 is MNHEY, CDR2 SVGAGI. The CDR3 DNA reads as TGTGCCAGCATCAGGGGCAGGGGAAATGGCTACACCTTC. Translation: CASIRGRGNGYTF.

In DNA form, the CDR3 reads TGTGCCAGCAGACTCACAGGGGCTGGGGCCAACGTCCTGACTTTC. It translates to CASRLTGAGANVLTF. The chain has TRBV6-5 and TRBJ2-6, with 7 nucleotides matching TRBD1. Germline loops: CDR1 MNHEY, CDR2 SVGAGI. V dropped 6 bases and J dropped 2; count of bases not matched to a gene: 4. There are 15 residues in the CDR3.

This rearrangement joins TRBV19 to TRBJ1-4, with a tentative D call TRBD1 (6 bases). Germline V gives CDR1 LNHDA, CDR2 SQIVND (reference sequence). V shed 5 bases and J shed 8 bases, with 15 bases lying between them. The CDR3 is made up of 14 amino acids. This CDR3 reads CASSPPGHAEKLFF. DNA for the CDR3: TGTGCCAGTAGTCCCCCGGGACATGCCGAAAAACTGTTTTTT.

This clone has just a few counts. The chain carries TRBV19 and TRBJ2-7; 9 bases line up with TRBD1. The CDR3 is 13 residues long. The V segment lost 9 bases and the J segment 4 bases; nucleotides outside the gene matches: 7. CDR1 and CDR2 (germline): LNHDA, SQIVND (reference sequence). The CDR3 reads CASSGTGRYEQYF. The CDR3 DNA reads TGTGCCAGCTCCGGGACAGGGAGGTACGAGCAGTACTTC.

The chain combines TRBV25-1 with TRBJ2-2; the D gene is possibly TRBD1 (6 bases). Germline CDR1 is MGHDK and CDR2 is SYGVNS. This CDR3 comprises 16 residues. Trimming took off 5 bases at V and 6 bases at J, with 19 bases between the two ends. The CDR3 nucleotides read TGTGCCAGCAGTCAGAATCAAGGGGGTAGGGCCGGGGAGCTGTTTTTT. Translating gives CASSQNQGGRAGELFF.

The chain uses TRBV5-4 and TRBJ1-2, with no clear D. Trimming shortened V by 6 bases and J by 0 bases, and 12 bases separated the two germline ends. The CDR3 loop spans 14 amino acids. From germline, CDR1 is SGHNT and CDR2 YYREEE (reference sequence). The CDR3 reads CASNLELANYGYTF. Written as DNA, the CDR3 is TGTGCCAGCAATTTGGAGTTAGCTAACTATGGCTACACCTTC.

This clone has a single count. The chain employs TRBV29-1 and TRBJ2-4; tentative D call: TRBD2 (6 bases). The CDR3 length is 13 residues. Trimming took off 4 bases at V and 1 base at J, with 8 bases between the two ends. Germline assignment: CDR1 SQVTM and CDR2 ANQGSEA. The CDR3: CSVGGRAKNIQYF. Written as DNA, the CDR3 is TGCAGCGTTGGAGGGAGGGCCAAAAACATTCAGTACTTC. The full variable domain, its missing parts supplied by reference TRBV29-1 and TRBJ2-4, is SAVISQKPSRDICQRGTSLTIQCQVDSQVTMMFWYRQQPGQSLTLIATANQGSEATYESGFVIDKFPISRPNLTFSTLTVSNMSPEDSSIYLCSVGGRAKNIQYFGAGTRLSVL.

This chain uses TRBV5-4 with TRBJ2-2, with 14 bases identical to TRBD2. Germline V gene data show CDR1 as SGHNT and CDR2 as YYREEE (reference sequence). The V gene end was trimmed by 5 bases and the J gene end by 2 bases; junction bases not matched to a gene: 8. The CDR3 is made up of 18 amino acids. The CDR3 loop reads CASRSGTSGGSNTGELFF. In DNA form, the CDR3 reads TGTGCCAGCAGGTCCGGGACTAGCGGGGGTTCTAACACCGGGGAGCTGTTTTTT.

This clone occurred once. The CDR3 DNA sequence: TGTGCCATCAGTGAGTCGAGGTTACCTCGGGAGACCCAGTACTTC. Its translation is CAISESRLPRETQYF. The J gene is TRBJ2-5, the V gene TRBV10-3, with unresolved D. Germline CDR1 reads ENHRY; CDR2 reads SYGVKD. V lost 0 bases to trimming and J lost 5 bases, with 13 bases between them. There are 15 residues in the CDR3.

The chain uses TRBV6-6 and TRBJ2-3; TRBD2 matches at 7 bases. The germline V gene encodes CDR1 MNHNY and CDR2 SVGAGI (reference sequence). This CDR3 spans 15 amino acids. The V segment lost 6 bases and the J segment 6 bases; nucleotides outside the gene matches: 12. CDR3 sequence reads: CASRRLTGGPDTQYF. CDR3 sequence (DNA): TGTGCCAGCAGGCGGTTGACGGGGGGACCCGATACGCAGTATTTT.

This chain connects TRBV28 to TRBJ1-2; D may be TRBD1 (6 bases). V shed 6 bases and J shed 7 bases, with 12 bases lying between them. Looked up from germline, CDR1 is MDHEN and CDR2 is SYDVKM. The CDR3 runs 12 residues. The CDR3 nucleotides are TGTGCCAGCAGGCCAGGGGATACTGGCTACACCTTC. Translation: CASRPGDTGYTF.

The chain joins TRBV4-3 to TRBJ2-5, with 9 bases that match TRBD2. The ends lost 0 bases at V and 4 bases at J; junction bases unmatched: 9. CDR1 is LGHNA and CDR2 is YSLEER in the germline V gene. CDR3 size: 17 residues. The DNA for the CDR3 is TGCGCCAGCAGCCAAGAAATCGGCGGGGGGGCTTTAGAGACCCAGTACTTC. Translating it yields CASSQEIGGGALETQYF.

This chain uses TRBV7-8 with TRBJ2-7, with 7 bases matching TRBD2. Trimming at V came to 1 base and at J to 1 base, leaving 4 bases not matched to a gene. The CDR3 consists of 15 residues. Germline CDR1 SGHVS, CDR2 FQNEAQ. The CDR3 DNA follows: TGTGCCAGCAGCTTAGAGACAGCGGGGTCCTACGAGCAGTACTTC. Translating gives CASSLETAGSYEQYF.

J is TRBJ1-4 and V is TRBV5-1; a possible D gene is TRBD1 (5 bases). The V gene lost 3 bases and the J gene lost 3 bases, with 12 bases spanning the gap. CDR1 is SGHRS and CDR2 is YFSETQ in the germline V gene. The CDR3 length is 15 residues. The CDR3 loop is CASSSGGAANEKLFF. In DNA, the CDR3 is TGCGCCAGCAGCTCCGGGGGAGCAGCTAATGAAAAACTGTTTTTT.

The chain recombines TRBV7-3 with TRBJ2-2; 7 bases agree with TRBD1. The CDR3 loop spans 15 amino acids. The trim removed 5 bases at V and 0 bases at J, leaving 3 bases unmatched. The germline V gene has CDR1 SGHTA and CDR2 FQGTGA. The CDR3 region is CASSPQGANTGELFF. The CDR3 region has the DNA TGTGCCAGCAGCCCTCAGGGGGCGAACACCGGGGAGCTGTTTTTT. Drawing the rest from reference TRBV7-3 and TRBJ2-2, the complete variable domain is GAGVSQTPSNKVTEKGKYVELRCDPISGHTALYWYRQSLGQGPEFLIYFQGTGAADDSGLPNDRFFAVRPEGSVSTLKIQRTERGDSAVYLCASSPQGANTGELFFGEGSRLTVL.

This clone was seen more than once but under ten times. The rearrangement links TRBV21-1 to TRBJ2-7; the table's D call of TRBD1 was not tested on the DNA. TRBV21-1 is flagged as a pseudogene. This CDR3 region has 12 residues. CDR3 nucleotide sequence: TGTGCCAGCAACTCAGGATCCTACGAGCAGTACTTC. Translation gives CASNSGSYEQYF.

This chain connects TRBV9 to TRBJ2-7; weak D call: TRBD2 (7 bases). The germline V gene has CDR1 SGDLS and CDR2 YYNGEE. There are 14 residues in the CDR3. Trimming pared 4 bases from V and 0 bases from J, leaving 11 bases between. The CDR3 loop is CASSPGGGSYEQYF. The CDR3 region has the DNA TGTGCCAGCAGCCCGGGGGGCGGCTCCTACGAGCAGTACTTC.

The chain joins TRBV11-2 to TRBJ2-1; 7 bases are a match to TRBD2. The CDR3 is 16 amino acids. The trim removed 1 base at V and 3 bases at J, leaving 6 bases unmatched. Germline V gene data show CDR1 as SGHAT and CDR2 as FQNNGV. As DNA, the CDR3 is TGTGCCAGCAGCTTAGGCGGCGGGGGAAACTACAATGAGCAGTTCTTC. Translation: CASSLGGGGNYNEQFF.

As concerns this clone: One junction end disagrees with the germline gene, perhaps due to a read error. V is TRBV9 and J is TRBJ2-6; D is possibly TRBD1 (6 bases). The germline V gene encodes CDR1 SGDLS and CDR2 YYNGEE. This CDR3 contains 15 residues. Here the CDR3 DNA reads TGTGCCAGCAGCGCAACAGGGTCTGGGGCCAACGGCCTGACTTTC. Translated: CASSATGSGANGLTF.